Only a few counts were recorded for the clone carrying this T cell receptor beta chain. No antigen is known for it. This record comes from a study of T cell responses to AZD1222 COVID-19 vaccine. Study overall: Second-dose intervals near 4 or 12 weeks were combined.

Libraries were prepared by immunoSEQ multiplex PCR; TCRdb keeps only in-frame clonotypes and omits some of them. The sample has 90,000 or so clones; roughly 85% are singletons. Study observations and caveats: After two AZD1222 doses, spike-specific TCR breadth and depth rose versus day 0. Possibly, clonal diversity was underestimated; donors were largely white British and included more females. Unmutated variant regions reportedly attract nearly half of all spike-specific TCRs.

This CDR3 has 16 residues. Germline loops: CDR1 SGDLS, CDR2 YYNGEE. The trim removed 0 bases at V and 3 bases at J, leaving 5 bases unmatched. V usage is TRBV9 and J usage is TRBJ1-3; 8 bases line up with TRBD1. The material was peripheral blood, obtained on day 0 of AZD1222 vaccination. The receptor's source is an adult in good health. CDR3 bases: TGTGCCAGCAGCGTAGCTACAGGGGGTTATGGAAACACCATATATTTT. Translation: CASSVATGGYGNTIYF.